This T cell receptor (beta chain) was sequenced in a study of vaccination and CD4 T cells after COVID-19. Described time point: late sampling 161 to 241 days after vaccination in three convalescent patients. Treatment defined: roughly 10-day PBMC culture with coronavirus spike peptide pools or control peptides (ViraFEST assay). With the Oncomine TCR Beta short-read assay, DNA from cultured CD4+ T cells was sequenced. TCRdb reanalysed the PCR reads using MiXCR and keeps one entry per CDR3 protein. The sample holds about 26,000 distinct CDR3 sequences, 40% to 45% seen once. This clonotype was counted a few times. No antigen is known for it. CDR1 and CDR2 from the germline V gene are SQVTM and ANQGSEA. Trimming stripped 6 bases from V and 6 bases from J, with 14 bases between. This CDR3 is built from 12 residues.

The receptor comes from a human donor who had recovered from COVID-19. The starting material was CD4+ T cells from blood, cultured in vitro, obtained about 7 months after SARS-CoV-2 vaccination. The chain combines TRBV29-1 with TRBJ1-2; no firm D call. The CDR3 protein is CSVAGYRDGYTF. In DNA form, the CDR3 reads TGCAGCGTGGCAGGTTATAGGGATGGCTACACCTTC.